The 8 T cell receptor beta chains presented below share a single source sample, sequenced in a study of blood T cells in healthy people across ages. Primers used in a second PCR of about 6 to 12 cycles were a sample-barcoded 5' primer and a J-beta primer mix. TCRdb fed the 5' RACE reads into MiXCR, producing one record per CDR3 protein. The data show about 570,000 distinct CDR3 sequences, 27% seen once. Sequenced sample: blood. Receptors were obtained from a woman between 65 and 79 years old in good health.

This clonotype was seen repeatedly, ten times or more. The chain carries TRBV5-1 and TRBJ2-5; D uncertain. The V end lost 5 bases, the J end lost 5 bases, and 13 bases lay between the germline ends. CDR3 size: 13 residues. Germline-derived CDR1 and CDR2 are SGHRS and YFSETQ. CDR3 amino acids: CASSLLGRETQYF. The CDR3 DNA reads as TGCGCCAGCAGTCTTTTAGGTCGGGAGACCCAGTACTTC.

The V gene is TRBV5-1, the J gene TRBJ2-7; a possible D gene is TRBD2 (5 bases). Germline loops: CDR1 SGHRS, CDR2 YFSETQ. The CDR3 length is 14 residues. The V end lost 4 bases, the J end lost 0 bases, and 11 bases lay between the germline ends. The CDR3 coding sequence is TGCGCCAGCAGCGAAACTAGAGGCTCCTACGAGCAGTACTTC. Translated, it gives CASSETRGSYEQYF. The whole variable domain, remainder taken from reference TRBV5-1 and TRBJ2-7, is KAGVTQTPRYLIKTRGQQVTLSCSPISGHRSVSWYQQTPGQGLQFLFEYFSETQRNKGNFPGRFSGRQFSNSRSEMNVSTLELGDSALYLCASSETRGSYEQYFGPGTRLTVT.

A note on this clonotype: No conserved phenylalanine or tryptophan is present at the end of the CDR3, so a read error is the likely explanation. This rearrangement joins TRBV20-1 to TRBJ1-6; 7 bases match TRBD1. Germline-derived CDR1 and CDR2 are DFQATT and SNEGSKA (reference sequence). This CDR3 is 15 amino acids long. V gave up 2 bases and J gave up 5 bases; unmatched junction bases: 6. The CDR3 is CSARSSGTDNSPLHL. The CDR3 bases are TGCAGTGCTAGATCCTCCGGGACAGATAATTCACCCCTCCACCTT.

This clonotype was found a few times. The rearrangement links TRBV30 to TRBJ2-3; perhaps TRBD2 as D (6 bases). CDR3 size: 12 residues. Trimming removed 4 bases at V and 5 bases at J, with 10 bases between. Germline V gives CDR1 GTSNPN, CDR2 SVGIG (reference sequence). The CDR3 loop reads CAWNPGGDTQYF. CDR3 nucleotides: TGTGCCTGGAATCCCGGGGGAGATACGCAGTATTTT.

A few counts support this clonotype. This chain links TRBV15 with TRBJ2-2; D gene ambiguous. Germline V gene data show CDR1 as LNHNV and CDR2 as YYDKDF (reference sequence). The CDR3 is 14 residues long. Trimming stripped 0 bases from V and 0 bases from J, with 2 bases between. This CDR3 is CATSREPNTGELFF. DNA of the CDR3: TGTGCCACCAGCAGAGAGCCGAACACCGGGGAGCTGTTTTTT.

This clonotype was detected a few times. The rearrangement joins TRBV18 to TRBJ2-5; D remains ambiguous. The CDR3 is made up of 13 amino acids. Trimming removed 6 bases from V and 4 bases from J, with 12 bases in between. Germline CDR1 reads KGHSH; CDR2 reads LQKENI. CDR3 sequence: CASSYRRLETQYF. Here the CDR3 DNA reads TGTGCCAGCTCGTACCGACGGTTAGAGACCCAGTACTTC. Complete variable domain (other parts from reference TRBV18 and TRBJ2-5): NAGVMQNPRHLVRRRGQEARLRCSPMKGHSHVYWYRQLPEEGLKFMVYLQKENIIDESGMPKERFSAEFPKEGPSILRIQQVVRGDSAAYFCASSYRRLETQYFGPGTRLLVL.

This clonotype was detected a few times. This chain joins TRBV29-1 and TRBJ1-2, with TRBD1 matching 8 bases. V lost 6 bases, J lost 5 bases, and 8 bases stayed unmatched. Germline values: CDR1 SQVTM, CDR2 ANQGSEA. The CDR3 covers 13 residues. In DNA, the CDR3 is TGCAGCGTCCAGGGGGCGGAAGGTTATGGCTACACCTTC. Its translation: CSVQGAEGYGYTF.

This clonotype was detected once. The chain combines TRBV14 with TRBJ1-2, with D uncertain. Deletions cut 4 bases from V and 5 bases from J, with 23 bases between. Germline V gene sequence: CDR1 SGHDN, CDR2 FVKESK. The length of the CDR3 is 17 residues. The CDR3 region is CASSPRRARSLAYGYTF. The DNA of the CDR3 is TGTGCCAGCAGCCCCAGGAGGGCGAGGTCCTTGGCGTATGGCTACACCTTC. Combining the CDR3 with reference TRBV14 and TRBJ1-2 gives the whole variable domain EAGVTQFPSHSVIEKGQTVTLRCDPISGHDNLYWYRRVMGKEIKFLLHFVKESKQDESGMPNNRFLAERTGGTYSTLKVQPAELEDSGVYFCASSPRRARSLAYGYTFGSGTRLTVV.